This is a list of T cell receptor beta chains from one sample in a study of T cells in Graves' hyperthyroidism and ophthalmopathy. MiXCR, run by TCRdb on the multiplex PCR reads, gives a single entry per CDR3 protein. The sample has roughly 500,000 distinct CDR3 sequences, approximately 25% seen once. Source material: blood. These receptors all stem from a woman in her twenties or thirties with Graves' ophthalmopathy. Both conserved end residues are part of each CDR3. Each record gives: J gene, V gene, CDR3 protein.

J gene: TRBJ2-7; V gene: TRBV29-1; CDR3 protein: CSVTRTSGGAYEQYF
J gene: TRBJ1-1; V gene: TRBV29-1; CDR3 protein: CSVPFTGGADTEAFF
J gene: TRBJ2-7; V gene: TRBV6-1; CDR3 protein: CASSESGLSYEQYF
J gene: TRBJ2-7; V gene: TRBV2; CDR3 protein: CASSRQQVSYEQYF
J gene: TRBJ2-7; V gene: TRBV5-1; CDR3 protein: CASSLGRDRVSYEQYF
J gene: TRBJ1-1; V gene: TRBV6-2/TRBV6-3; CDR3 protein: CASSQSTNGGNTEAFF
J gene: TRBJ1-5; V gene: TRBV11-1; CDR3 protein: CASSHALIQDSYSNQPQHF
J gene: TRBJ2-7; V gene: TRBV7-8; CDR3 protein: CASSLLGAFYEQYF
J gene: TRBJ2-7; V gene: TRBV6-1; CDR3 protein: CASSPTPTGSYEQYF
J gene: TRBJ1-6; V gene: TRBV2; CDR3 protein: CASSDRGGNSPLHF
J gene: TRBJ1-2; V gene: TRBV19; CDR3 protein: CASSQDRVRNYGYTF
J gene: TRBJ2-7; V gene: TRBV2; CDR3 protein: CASRGLLSEQYF
J gene: TRBJ2-5; V gene: TRBV20-1; CDR3 protein: CSASSGSQETQYF
J gene: TRBJ1-1; V gene: TRBV7-9; CDR3 protein: CASSLRETGRTEAFF
J gene: TRBJ1-1; V gene: TRBV7-9; CDR3 protein: CASSPGDGKNTEAFF
J gene: TRBJ2-1; V gene: TRBV28; CDR3 protein: CASSLELGGNEQFF
J gene: TRBJ2-2; V gene: TRBV6-1; CDR3 protein: CASRGLAAANTGELFF
J gene: TRBJ2-5; V gene: TRBV20-1; CDR3 protein: CSALVPETQYF
J gene: TRBJ1-3; V gene: TRBV12-3/TRBV12-4; CDR3 protein: CASYGRLSGNTIYF
J gene: TRBJ1-1; V gene: TRBV28; CDR3 protein: CASSPGSGLNTEAFF
J gene: TRBJ2-7; V gene: TRBV27; CDR3 protein: CASRPRTETYEQYF
J gene: TRBJ2-7; V gene: TRBV10-3; CDR3 protein: CAISGPEGEVAHEQYF
J gene: TRBJ2-5; V gene: TRBV10-2; CDR3 protein: CASSDTSGSRLGETQYF
J gene: TRBJ1-3; V gene: TRBV11-2; CDR3 protein: CASRVSRQGRGNTIYF
J gene: TRBJ2-7; V gene: TRBV25-1; CDR3 protein: CASSESPGGLSYEQYF
J gene: TRBJ2-4; V gene: TRBV4-1; CDR3 protein: CASSQVGTILAKNIQYF
J gene: TRBJ1-1; V gene: TRBV15; CDR3 protein: CATSSPGQGIRFGNTEAFF
J gene: TRBJ1-2; V gene: TRBV6-1; CDR3 protein: CASSANQAGYTF
J gene: TRBJ2-5; V gene: TRBV6-1; CDR3 protein: CASRRADRGAETQYF
J gene: TRBJ1-5; V gene: TRBV7-2; CDR3 protein: CASSSEAGNQPQHF
J gene: TRBJ1-5; V gene: TRBV19; CDR3 protein: CASSISYQPQHF
J gene: TRBJ1-2; V gene: TRBV5-1; CDR3 protein: CASSWGTDYGYTF
J gene: TRBJ2-2; V gene: TRBV7-2; CDR3 protein: CASSLVLSNTGELFF
J gene: TRBJ2-5; V gene: TRBV15; CDR3 protein: CATSRASGPQETQYF